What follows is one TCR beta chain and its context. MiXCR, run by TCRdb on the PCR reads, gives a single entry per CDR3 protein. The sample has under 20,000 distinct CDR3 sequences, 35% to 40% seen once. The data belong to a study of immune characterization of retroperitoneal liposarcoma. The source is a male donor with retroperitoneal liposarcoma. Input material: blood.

CDR3: CANTSQSAEDSQYF. CDR3 DNA: TGTGCCAACACAAGCCAGTCAGCAGAGGATTCGCAGTATTTT. V is TRBV7-3 and J is TRBJ2-3; D remains unclear. Germline CDR1 and CDR2: SGHTA and FQGTGA. The CDR3 has 14 residues. Trimming left V 10 bases short and J 10 bases short, with 24 bases between. Full variable domain (outside the CDR3, taken from reference TRBV7-3 and TRBJ2-3): GAGVSQTPSNKVTEKGKYVELRCDPISGHTALYWYRQSLGQGPEFLIYFQGTGAADDSGLPNDRFFAVRPEGSVSTLKIQRTERGDSAVYLCANTSQSAEDSQYFGPGTRLTVL.